One sample yielded the 15 T cell receptor beta chains listed below, sequenced in a study of T cell responses to AZD1222 COVID-19 vaccine. Clones were sequenced by immunoSEQ multiplex PCR, and TCRdb holds only the in-frame ones, with some missing. The sample records fewer than 150,000 clones, approximately 90% being singletons. This specimen was peripheral blood, taken 28 days after the second AZD1222 dose. These receptors were collected from an adult who received the AZD1222 COVID-19 vaccine.

This chain links TRBV28 with TRBJ1-4, with 7 bases fitting TRBD1. V shed 7 bases and J 10 bases; nucleotides not matched to a gene: 12. The CDR3 sequence is 14 residues long. Per the germline V gene, CDR1 is MDHEN and CDR2 is SYDVKM. CDR3 nucleotides: TGTGCCAGCATCTCCGGGACAGTCTATGGAAAACTGTTTTTT. Translated: CASISGTVYGKLFF.

The chain uses TRBV6-1 and TRBJ2-1; 11 bases match TRBD2. The CDR3 totals 16 residues. CDR1 is MNHNS and CDR2 is SASEGT in the germline V gene. V lost 2 bases, J lost 0 bases, and 0 bases stayed unmatched. The DNA of the CDR3 is TGTGCCAGCAGTGAAACTAGCGGGGGCTCCTACAATGAGCAGTTCTTC. It codes for CASSETSGGSYNEQFF.

This clone was recorded only once. V gene TRBV7-2 combines with J gene TRBJ2-3; D may be TRBD1 or TRBD2 (5 bases each). CDR3 size: 16 residues. Germline loops: CDR1 SGHTA, CDR2 FQGNSA. Trimming took 1 base from V and 2 from J, leaving 13 bases between them. The CDR3 spells CASSLVVLGPTDTQYF. CDR3 bases: TGTGCCAGCAGCTTAGTCGTTCTGGGACCCACAGATACGCAGTATTTT.

This chain uses TRBV4-3 with TRBJ2-1; D is uncertain. The V end lost 0 bases, the J end lost 2 bases, and 8 bases lay between the germline ends. Germline V gene data show CDR1 as LGHNA and CDR2 as YSLEER. This CDR3 contains 15 residues. CDR3 loop: CASSQDYPPYNEQFF. DNA for the CDR3: TGCGCCAGCAGCCAAGACTACCCTCCCTACAATGAGCAGTTCTTC.

This clone has more than one count but fewer than ten. The J gene is TRBJ2-7, the V gene TRBV12-3 or TRBV12-4; D is undetermined. Trimming stripped 3 bases from V and 5 bases from J, with 11 bases between. The CDR3 is made up of 13 amino acids. The CDR3 is CASSLEGPNEQYF. The CDR3 coding sequence is TGTGCCAGCAGTTTGGAAGGGCCCAACGAGCAGTACTTC.

This clone has more than one count but fewer than ten. The rearrangement joins TRBV28 to TRBJ1-2, with 9 bases fitting TRBD1. CDR3 length: 12 amino acids. Germline V gene sequence: CDR1 MDHEN, CDR2 SYDVKM. With 9 bases clipped from V and 4 bases from J, the junction kept 3 bases outside the gene matches. The chain's CDR3 is CASTGGVYGYTF. The CDR3 DNA sequence: TGTGCCAGTACAGGGGGCGTCTATGGCTACACCTTC.

The chain recombines TRBV7-2 with TRBJ2-7, with D uncertain. There are 15 residues in the CDR3. V lost 4 bases, J lost 0 bases, and 13 bases lay in between. Germline V lookup: CDR1 SGHTA, CDR2 FQGNSA. In DNA form, the CDR3 reads TGTGCCAGCAGCTACAAGACGGACGGCTCCTACGAGCAGTACTTC. Translated: CASSYKTDGSYEQYF.

The chain links TRBV4-1 to TRBJ2-7; 7 nucleotides line up with TRBD2. Germline V gene data show CDR1 as MGHRA and CDR2 as YSYEKL. The CDR3 sequence is 16 residues long. Trimming took 5 bases from V and 4 from J; bases not matched to a gene: 14. The CDR3 is CASSVSGTGVGYEQYF. The CDR3 nucleotides read TGCGCCAGCAGCGTGAGCGGGACGGGTGTGGGGTACGAGCAGTACTTC.

The CDR3 here is CASSQRTAGTEAFF. CDR3 sequence (DNA): TGTGCCAGCAGCCAACGGACAGCGGGCACTGAAGCTTTCTTT. The chain has TRBV6-6 and TRBJ1-1, with a possible D match to TRBD1 (6 bases). The CDR3 is made up of 14 amino acids. Germline V gene lookup returns CDR1 MNHNY and CDR2 SVGAGI (reference sequence). V lost 6 bases and J 4 bases, leaving 15 bases between the germline ends.

The chain uses TRBV28 and TRBJ1-4; D is unresolved. The CDR3 has 16 residues. Trimming pared 5 bases from V and 5 bases from J, leaving 18 bases between. Germline V gene lookup returns CDR1 MDHEN and CDR2 SYDVKM. The CDR3, as DNA: TGTGCCAGCAGTCCCACCGGTCATGCGTCAAATGAAAAACTGTTTTTT. Translated, it gives CASSPTGHASNEKLFF.

This rearrangement joins TRBV27 to TRBJ1-2, with a tentative D call TRBD1 (5 bases). V was pared by 1 base and J by 8 bases, with 17 bases between. CDR1 MNHEY and CDR2 SMNVEV come from the germline V gene (reference sequence). The CDR3 contains 15 residues. CDR3 DNA sequence: TGTGCCAGCAGTTTATTTGTGGGGACCGCAACGGGCTACACCTTC. Amino acids: CASSLFVGTATGYTF.

The chain has TRBV7-2 and TRBJ2-2, with TRBD1 matching 7 bases. Germline assignment: CDR1 SGHTA and CDR2 FQGNSA. There are 15 residues in the CDR3. Trimming cost V 2 bases and J 5 bases; bases outside gene matches: 5. The CDR3: CASSLTGTVTGELFF. The CDR3 DNA is TGTGCCAGCAGCTTAACCGGGACAGTAACCGGGGAGCTGTTTTTT.

The chain has TRBV5-1 and TRBJ1-3; 10 nucleotides agree with TRBD1. V gave up 0 bases and J gave up 1 base; unmatched junction bases: 4. The length of the CDR3 is 17 residues. Germline CDR1 and CDR2: SGHRS and YFSETQ. The CDR3 sequence: CASSLEGTGVSGNTIYF. CDR3 nucleotides: TGCGCCAGCAGCTTGGAGGGGACAGGGGTTTCTGGAAACACCATATATTTT. Full variable domain (rest looked up from reference TRBV5-1 and TRBJ1-3): KAGVTQTPRYLIKTRGQQVTLSCSPISGHRSVSWYQQTPGQGLQFLFEYFSETQRNKGNFPGRFSGRQFSNSRSEMNVSTLELGDSALYLCASSLEGTGVSGNTIYFGEGSWLTVV.

The rearrangement uses TRBV4-3 and TRBJ1-4, with a possible D match to TRBD1 (6 bases). V dropped 4 bases and J dropped 0 bases, with 9 bases sitting between them. In germline, CDR1 is LGHNA, CDR2 YSLEER. This CDR3 has 15 amino acids. CDR3 region: CASSPRQATNEKLFF. CDR3 bases: TGCGCCAGCAGCCCACGACAGGCAACTAATGAAAAACTGTTTTTT.

This clone was seen a handful of times. The chain recombines TRBV28 with TRBJ2-7; maybe TRBD1 (5 bases). This CDR3 region has 12 residues. Germline lookup yields CDR1 MDHEN and CDR2 SYDVKM. V lost 6 bases and J 5 bases, leaving 11 bases between the germline ends. The CDR3 spells CASSEQAHEQYF. DNA for the CDR3: TGTGCCAGCAGCGAACAGGCCCACGAGCAGTACTTC.